Included here is one T cell receptor (beta chain) sequence, with context. What this receptor recognizes is not known. Base qualities were left out, and no much larger clone turns up one base away. The goal of deep resolution MiSeq sequencing was a depth between 1 in 1 million and 1 in 200,000 T cells, and coverage averaged 10x per clonotype. The immunoSEQ hsTCRB Kit was used to generate the TCR beta libraries. The authors processed their data as follows. Data were analyzed with ImmunoSEQ Data Assistant and ImmunoSEQ Analyzer, with V, D and J genes assigned per IMGT definitions. Clonality, which ranges from 0 to 1, was calculated as one minus the normalized Shannon entropy of productive rearrangement frequencies. Public clonotype analysis was restricted to overrepresented clonotypes comprising at least 0.05% of each patient's repertoire. About a dozen age-matched healthy donor repertoires from immuneACCESS served as clonality controls. The table comes from immuneACCESS by way of TCRdb, which keeps in-frame sequences with V and J called. Part of the clones is missing from these tables; in studies checked, under half for an unresolved V gene and the rest for unknown reasons. V and J calls plus clone size are reproduced from that table; the DNA served to infer D and trimming. This sample holds 40,000 or so clones; approximately 51% were observed only once. Of the sample, under 20% falls within the top ten clones.

The sample originates from a study of cytotoxic CD8 clonotypes in ibrutinib-treated CLL (dated by TCRdb to the early 2020s). Regarding the complete study: The cohort had about a dozen relapsed/refractory and about 15 treatment-naive patients; under 18 were IGHV unmutated. Partial responses were observed in about 24 patients and complete responses in 2; after a median follow-up of about 69 months, remission was maintained in roughly 14 patients and progression was observed in about twelve. Samples at response were collected after a median of 12 months of treatment, with a range of about 6 to 36 months. Of the roughly 79 people in the trial, approximately 26 had longitudinal samples available. Cryopreserved peripheral blood mononuclear cells were collected before treatment, at response, and at either disease progression or sustained remission. An average of roughly 270,000 productive templates and approximately 91,000 productive rearrangements was obtained per sample. Broad study findings and their caveats: Baseline clonality exceeded that of age-matched healthy donors and correlated strongly with circulating CD8+ T-cell counts. At ibrutinib response clonality went up, during sustained remission it held steady, and at progression it dropped back toward baseline. Sustained-remission and progressing patients did not have matched sampling times, and lymph node repertoires were not examined. Public clonotypes were found to be uncommon and were observed to contract or remain stable during treatment; the increase in clonality was shown to reflect expansion of private clonotypes at ibrutinib response.

Roughly 1.8 micrograms of genomic DNA were extracted from cryopreserved PBMCs for TCR beta library preparation. Longitudinal blood samples from CLL patients receiving ibrutinib monotherapy were subjected to high-throughput TCR beta sequencing. The patients took part in an open-label, single-center phase 2 trial of ibrutinib monotherapy. A distance of 9 bases separates the germline ends of V and J, which lose 3 bases and 3 bases respectively. Based on the germline V gene, the CDR1 and CDR2 sequences are SGHAT and FQNNGV. The CDR3 covers 13 residues, taking in both the cysteine and the phenylalanine. Just CDR3 DNA is preserved here, 39 bases in frame from base 1.

The chain was built from TRBV11-2 and TRBJ2-7, with TRBD1 tentatively as D gene (5 bases match). The sequences come from PBMCs, collected before ibrutinib treatment. The receptor was derived from a human donor with chronic lymphocytic leukemia. The CDR3 region reads CASSFRRVYEQYF. DNA sequence: TGTGCCAGCAGCTTCCGCAGGGTCTACGAGCAGTACTTC. With all but the CDR3 taken from the reference TRBV11-2 and TRBJ2-7 genes, the full variable domain is: EAGVAQSPRYKIIEKRQSVAFWCNPISGHATLYWYQQILGQGPKLLIQFQNNGVVDDSQLPKDRFSAERLKGVDSTLKIQPAKLEDSAVYLCASSFRRVYEQYFGPGTRLTVT.